The 27 T cell receptor beta chains in this list originate from one sample, sequenced in a study of blood T cell repertoires in COVID-19. Generated by immunoSEQ multiplex PCR, the TCRdb table keeps only in-frame clones and is missing some. The profile shows about 79,000 clones, about 90% of them singletons. The source material was peripheral blood. All receptors come from a man in his forties or fifties with active COVID-19.

Here the CDR3 DNA reads TGTGCCAGCAGCTTAGTGCAGTCCAATGAGCAGTTCTTC. This translates into CASSLVQSNEQFF. The rearrangement uses TRBV7-2 and TRBJ2-1; D is ambiguous. CDR1 and CDR2 (germline): SGHTA, FQGNSA. The CDR3 has 13 residues. The ends were cut back, 1 base at V and 6 bases at J, with 7 bases in the middle.

The V and J genes are TRBV7-3 and TRBJ2-1; 9 nucleotides align to TRBD1. The CDR3 is 14 amino acids. V was pared by 7 bases and J by 4 bases, with 5 bases of the junction left unmatched. Germline V CDR1 and CDR2: SGHTA, FQGTGA. CDR3 nucleotide sequence: TGTGCCAGCACTCCCGGGACAGGGTACAATGAGCAGTTCTTC. It is translated as CASTPGTGYNEQFF.

The chain joins TRBV2 to TRBJ2-1, with 9 positions matching TRBD2. Germline V gene sequence: CDR1 SNHLY, CDR2 FYNNEI. The CDR3 is made up of 16 amino acids. The CDR3 loop reads CLSGSGAYSSYNEQFF. The CDR3 DNA reads as TGTCTTAGCGGGAGTGGGGCTTACAGCTCCTACAATGAGCAGTTCTTC.

CDR3: CASSSQGQGVEKLFF. CDR3 sequence (DNA): TGTGCCAGCAGCTCCCAGGGACAGGGGGTTGAAAAACTGTTTTTT. V is TRBV7-2 and J is TRBJ1-4; TRBD1 agrees at 11 bases. The CDR3 length is 15 residues. Germline loops: CDR1 SGHTA, CDR2 FQGNSA. The junction had 5 bases not matched to a gene; V was cut back by 4 bases and J by 7 bases. The full variable domain, in which reference TRBV7-2 and TRBJ1-4 provide the parts outside the CDR3, is GAGVSQSPSNKVTEKGKDVELRCDPISGHTALYWYRQSLGQGLEFLIYFQGNSAPDKSGLPSDRFSAERTGGSVSTLTIQRTQQEDSAVYLCASSSQGQGVEKLFFGSGTQLSVL.

The chain has TRBV5-5 and TRBJ2-7; 10 bases agree with TRBD2. CDR1 is SGHKS, CDR2 YYEKEE, per germline (reference sequence). This CDR3 comprises 17 residues. V shed 5 bases, J shed 1 base, and the junction held 12 bases outside the gene matches. The CDR3 loop is CASSQTPLTSGSYEQYF. The CDR3 nucleotides read TGTGCCAGCAGTCAGACACCTTTGACTAGCGGGTCCTACGAGCAGTACTTC.

The chain uses TRBV19 and TRBJ1-1, with D perhaps matching TRBD1 (5 bases). The CDR3 is 15 residues long. With 3 bases removed from V and 1 base from J, the gap between germline ends came to 12 bases. The V gene's germline CDR1 is LNHDA and CDR2 SQIVND (reference sequence). DNA for the CDR3: TGTGCCAGTAGTATCGGAAGGACACCGAACACTGAAGCTTTCTTT. This sequence encodes CASSIGRTPNTEAFF.

The chain joins TRBV19 to TRBJ1-1; D unresolved. Germline V CDR1 and CDR2: LNHDA, SQIVND (reference sequence). This CDR3 has 14 residues. Trimming took 3 bases from V and 5 from J, leaving 13 bases between them. In DNA, the CDR3 is TGTGCCAGTAGTATTGGTGGTGGAGGGACTGAAGCTTTCTTT. It encodes CASSIGGGGTEAFF.

The rearrangement uses TRBV29-1 and TRBJ2-5; the D gene is possibly TRBD2 (5 bases). V was clipped by 3 bases and J by 2 bases, with 13 bases between them. The CDR3 runs 14 residues. The germline V gene encodes CDR1 SQVTM and CDR2 ANQGSEA. Here the CDR3 reads CSVDGIGPQETQYF. In DNA, the CDR3 is TGCAGCGTTGACGGGATTGGACCTCAAGAGACCCAGTACTTC. Full variable domain (missing parts from reference TRBV29-1 and TRBJ2-5): SAVISQKPSRDICQRGTSLTIQCQVDSQVTMMFWYRQQPGQSLTLIATANQGSEATYESGFVIDKFPISRPNLTFSTLTVSNMSPEDSSIYLCSVDGIGPQETQYFGPGTRLLVL.

The J gene is TRBJ2-3, the V gene TRBV6-5, with D unclear. The CDR3 is made up of 12 amino acids. Germline CDR1 MNHEY, CDR2 SVGAGI. V was trimmed by 7 bases and J by 6 bases, leaving 11 bases between them. The CDR3 nucleotides read TGTGCCAGCAAGACGACACTCGATACGCAGTATTTT. Protein product: CASKTTLDTQYF.

This chain uses TRBV7-2 with TRBJ1-2, with D uncertain. Per the germline V gene, CDR1 is SGHTA and CDR2 is FQGNSA. V dropped 1 base and J dropped 0 bases, with 6 bases sitting between them. The CDR3 has 14 residues. The CDR3 spells CASSLGLANYGYTF. The CDR3 DNA follows: TGTGCCAGCAGCTTAGGCCTAGCTAACTATGGCTACACCTTC. The entire variable domain, with the rest obtained from reference TRBV7-2 and TRBJ1-2, is as follows: GAGVSQSPSNKVTEKGKDVELRCDPISGHTALYWYRQSLGQGLEFLIYFQGNSAPDKSGLPSDRFSAERTGGSVSTLTIQRTQQEDSAVYLCASSLGLANYGYTFGSGTRLTVV.

This chain uses TRBV7-9 with TRBJ1-1; TRBD1 matches at 8 bases. The CDR3 has 17 residues. Germline assignment: CDR1 SEHNR and CDR2 FQNEAQ (reference sequence). The V and J ends lost 5 bases and 4 bases, in that order; junction bases with no gene match: 15. The CDR3 loop reads CASSSRPIFDRGTEAFF. The DNA of the CDR3 is TGTGCCAGCAGCAGCCGCCCGATTTTTGACAGGGGCACTGAAGCTTTCTTT.

The genes are TRBV7-3 and TRBJ2-1; 14 positions match TRBD2. CDR1 and CDR2 from the germline V gene are SGHTA and FQGTGA. J was trimmed by 8 bases and V by 5 bases; bases with no gene match: 5. This CDR3 spans 15 amino acids. CDR3 bases: TGTGCCAGCAGCCTCGGGACTAGCGGGGGTCATGAGCAGTTCTTC. Its protein is CASSLGTSGGHEQFF.

This clone has just one count. The chain recombines TRBV5-5 with TRBJ1-1; maybe TRBD1 (6 bases). V lost 5 bases and J 0 bases, leaving 17 bases between the germline ends. This CDR3 has 16 residues. Germline V gives CDR1 SGHKS, CDR2 YYEKEE (reference sequence). CDR3 nucleotide sequence: TGTGCCAGCAGTCTTGGACAGCTTATCATGAACACTGAAGCTTTCTTT. This sequence encodes CASSLGQLIMNTEAFF.

This sequence joins TRBV28 and TRBJ2-1, with 9 bases matching TRBD2. The CDR3 length is 16 residues. Looked up from germline, CDR1 is MDHEN and CDR2 is SYDVKM. V gave up 3 bases and J gave up 4 bases; unmatched junction bases: 7. The CDR3 sequence is CASSFQRGAVYNEQFF. CDR3 nucleotide sequence: TGTGCCAGCAGTTTTCAGCGGGGGGCGGTTTACAATGAGCAGTTCTTC.

The J gene is TRBJ1-5, the V gene TRBV7-2; no clear D. CDR3 length: 14 amino acids. The germline gives CDR1 SGHTA, CDR2 FQGNSA. The V and J ends lost 7 bases and 6 bases respectively, with 16 bases between them. The CDR3 reads CASTQSEWAQPQHF. In nucleotides, the CDR3 is TGTGCCAGCACCCAATCCGAGTGGGCTCAGCCCCAGCATTTT.

The chain uses TRBV3-1 (or the pseudogene TRBV3-2) and TRBJ2-1, with unresolved D. CDR3 length equals 13 residues. The V gene lost 1 base and the J gene lost 5 bases, with 6 bases spanning the gap. From germline, CDR1 is LGHDT and CDR2 YNNKEL (reference sequence). In nucleotides, the CDR3 is TGTGCCAGCAGCCAAGCGAGGCACAATGAGCAGTTCTTC. Translated: CASSQARHNEQFF.

The gene calls are TRBV27 and TRBJ2-3, with D possibly TRBD2 on 6 matching bases. The CDR3 sequence is 17 residues long. CDR1 MNHEY and CDR2 SMNVEV come from the germline V gene (reference sequence). Trimming removed 1 base from V and 7 bases from J, with 21 bases in between. CDR3: CASSLLIGTGPGYTQYF. CDR3 DNA: TGTGCCAGCAGTTTATTAATAGGGACTGGGCCCGGATATACGCAGTATTTT.

The chain couples TRBV5-1 to TRBJ2-2, with 9 bases lining up with TRBD2. CDR1 is SGHRS and CDR2 is YFSETQ in the germline V gene. The CDR3 totals 16 residues. The J segment lost 4 bases and the V segment lost 0 bases, leaving 4 bases of the junction unmatched. The CDR3 nucleotides are TGCGCCAGCAGCTTGGAAGGCGGGGGGGCCACCGGGGAGCTGTTTTTT. As protein: CASSLEGGGATGELFF.

The genes are TRBV5-1 and TRBJ2-2, with D maybe TRBD2 (5 bases). Germline V CDR1 and CDR2: SGHRS, YFSETQ. This CDR3 is 14 amino acids long. Trimming pared 7 bases from V and 2 bases from J, leaving 12 bases between. The CDR3 is CASRAGQNTGELFF. The CDR3 DNA reads TGCGCCAGCCGCGCGGGCCAAAACACCGGGGAGCTGTTTTTT. The complete variable domain, with remaining parts taken from reference TRBV5-1 and TRBJ2-2, reads KAGVTQTPRYLIKTRGQQVTLSCSPISGHRSVSWYQQTPGQGLQFLFEYFSETQRNKGNFPGRFSGRQFSNSRSEMNVSTLELGDSALYLCASRAGQNTGELFFGEGSRLTVL.

The rearrangement uses TRBV19 and TRBJ2-6; the match to TRBD1 covers 7 bases. J lost 2 bases, V lost 6 bases, and 1 base had no gene match. This CDR3 comprises 14 residues. Germline CDR1 is LNHDA and CDR2 is SQIVND (reference sequence). This CDR3 is CASRRGPGANVLTF. As DNA, the CDR3 is TGTGCCAGTAGGAGGGGGCCTGGGGCCAACGTCCTGACTTTC.

V and J are TRBV7-3 and TRBJ1-5; D is ambiguous. The CDR3 runs 13 residues. The V end was cut by 2 bases, the J end by 6 bases, with 8 bases between. CDR1 is SGHTA, CDR2 FQGTGA, per germline. This CDR3 reads CASSLGSRQPQHF. In DNA, the CDR3 is TGTGCCAGCAGCTTAGGGAGCCGTCAGCCCCAGCATTTT.

On this clone itself: At one of its ends the junction is not consistent with the germline gene, which may arise from a read error. V usage is TRBV7-7 and J usage is TRBJ2-1; TRBD2 might be the D (5 bases). The CDR3 has 15 residues. Germline-derived CDR1 and CDR2 are SSHAT and FNYEAQ (reference sequence). The CDR3 DNA is TGTGCTAGCAGGCATCCGGGAATACCTGACAATGAGCAGTTCTTC. Translating it yields CASRHPGIPDNEQFF.

The V and J genes are TRBV5-4 and TRBJ1-4; 8 bases map to TRBD1. Per germline, CDR1 SGHNT and CDR2 YYREEE (reference sequence). J lost 5 bases, V lost 1 base, and 4 bases had no gene match. The CDR3 loop spans 15 amino acids. In DNA, the CDR3 is TGTGCCAGCAGCTTGTATGGACAGGGAAATGAAAAACTGTTTTTT. This sequence encodes CASSLYGQGNEKLFF.

This chain connects TRBV5-4 to TRBJ2-2, with 8 positions matching TRBD1. V trimming: 3 bases; J trimming: 6 bases; junction bases outside the gene matches: 13. CDR1 is SGHNT and CDR2 is YYREEE in the germline V gene (reference sequence). The CDR3 extends over 17 amino acids. The CDR3 DNA is TGTGCCAGCAGCTCCGAGTTGCAGGGGGCGTCGGCCGGGGAGCTGTTTTTT. It codes for CASSSELQGASAGELFF.

The J gene is TRBJ2-1, the V gene TRBV9, with 7 bases matching TRBD2. From germline, CDR1 is SGDLS and CDR2 YYNGEE. The CDR3 contains 16 residues. V shed 3 bases and J 8 bases; nucleotides not matched to a gene: 14. The DNA of the CDR3 is TGTGCCAGCAGCGCCTTGGTAGGCGGGAGTGTCGATGAGCAGTTCTTC. Translating gives CASSALVGGSVDEQFF. The full variable domain, its missing parts supplied by reference TRBV9 and TRBJ2-1, is DSGVTQTPKHLITATGQRVTLRCSPRSGDLSVYWYQQSLDQGLQFLIQYYNGEERAKGNILERFSAQQFPDLHSELNLSSLELGDSALYFCASSALVGGSVDEQFFGPGTRLTVL.

The chain has TRBV3-1 (or the pseudogene TRBV3-2) and TRBJ2-1, with 10 bases fitting TRBD2. The CDR3 is 16 residues long. The V gene's germline CDR1 is LGHDT and CDR2 YNNKEL (reference sequence). Trimming cost V 6 bases and J 4 bases; bases outside gene matches: 9. CDR3 nucleotide sequence: TGTGCCAGCAGTGGGACAGCGGGGGGGCGGTACAATGAGCAGTTCTTC. As protein: CASSGTAGGRYNEQFF.

V usage is TRBV19 and J usage is TRBJ1-6, with D maybe TRBD1 (6 bases). Trimming removed 4 bases at V and 7 bases at J, with 17 bases between. Germline CDR1 is LNHDA and CDR2 is SQIVND (reference sequence). The CDR3 runs to 16 residues. This CDR3 reads CASSTTWTERNSPLHF. The CDR3 bases are TGTGCCAGTAGTACTACGTGGACAGAGCGAAATTCACCCCTCCACTTT. Filled out from reference TRBV19 and TRBJ1-6, the complete variable domain reads DGGITQSPKYLFRKEGQNVTLSCEQNLNHDAMYWYRQDPGQGLRLIYYSQIVNDFQKGDIAEGYSVSREKKESFPLTVTSAQKNPTAFYLCASSTTWTERNSPLHFGNGTRLTVT.